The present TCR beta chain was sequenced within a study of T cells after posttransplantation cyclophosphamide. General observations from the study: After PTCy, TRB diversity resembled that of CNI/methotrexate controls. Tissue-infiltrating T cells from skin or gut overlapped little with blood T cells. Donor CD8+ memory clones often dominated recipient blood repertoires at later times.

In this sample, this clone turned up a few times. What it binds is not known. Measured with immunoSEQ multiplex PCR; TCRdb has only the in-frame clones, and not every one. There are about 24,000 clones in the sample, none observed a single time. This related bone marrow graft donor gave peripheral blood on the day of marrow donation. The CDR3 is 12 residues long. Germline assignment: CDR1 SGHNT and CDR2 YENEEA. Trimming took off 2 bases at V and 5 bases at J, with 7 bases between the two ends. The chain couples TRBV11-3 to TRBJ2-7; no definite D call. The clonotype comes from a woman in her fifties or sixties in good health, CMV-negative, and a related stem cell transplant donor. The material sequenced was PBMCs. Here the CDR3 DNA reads TGTGCCAGCAGCTTACACGGAGACGAGCAGTACTTC. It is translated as CASSLHGDEQYF.